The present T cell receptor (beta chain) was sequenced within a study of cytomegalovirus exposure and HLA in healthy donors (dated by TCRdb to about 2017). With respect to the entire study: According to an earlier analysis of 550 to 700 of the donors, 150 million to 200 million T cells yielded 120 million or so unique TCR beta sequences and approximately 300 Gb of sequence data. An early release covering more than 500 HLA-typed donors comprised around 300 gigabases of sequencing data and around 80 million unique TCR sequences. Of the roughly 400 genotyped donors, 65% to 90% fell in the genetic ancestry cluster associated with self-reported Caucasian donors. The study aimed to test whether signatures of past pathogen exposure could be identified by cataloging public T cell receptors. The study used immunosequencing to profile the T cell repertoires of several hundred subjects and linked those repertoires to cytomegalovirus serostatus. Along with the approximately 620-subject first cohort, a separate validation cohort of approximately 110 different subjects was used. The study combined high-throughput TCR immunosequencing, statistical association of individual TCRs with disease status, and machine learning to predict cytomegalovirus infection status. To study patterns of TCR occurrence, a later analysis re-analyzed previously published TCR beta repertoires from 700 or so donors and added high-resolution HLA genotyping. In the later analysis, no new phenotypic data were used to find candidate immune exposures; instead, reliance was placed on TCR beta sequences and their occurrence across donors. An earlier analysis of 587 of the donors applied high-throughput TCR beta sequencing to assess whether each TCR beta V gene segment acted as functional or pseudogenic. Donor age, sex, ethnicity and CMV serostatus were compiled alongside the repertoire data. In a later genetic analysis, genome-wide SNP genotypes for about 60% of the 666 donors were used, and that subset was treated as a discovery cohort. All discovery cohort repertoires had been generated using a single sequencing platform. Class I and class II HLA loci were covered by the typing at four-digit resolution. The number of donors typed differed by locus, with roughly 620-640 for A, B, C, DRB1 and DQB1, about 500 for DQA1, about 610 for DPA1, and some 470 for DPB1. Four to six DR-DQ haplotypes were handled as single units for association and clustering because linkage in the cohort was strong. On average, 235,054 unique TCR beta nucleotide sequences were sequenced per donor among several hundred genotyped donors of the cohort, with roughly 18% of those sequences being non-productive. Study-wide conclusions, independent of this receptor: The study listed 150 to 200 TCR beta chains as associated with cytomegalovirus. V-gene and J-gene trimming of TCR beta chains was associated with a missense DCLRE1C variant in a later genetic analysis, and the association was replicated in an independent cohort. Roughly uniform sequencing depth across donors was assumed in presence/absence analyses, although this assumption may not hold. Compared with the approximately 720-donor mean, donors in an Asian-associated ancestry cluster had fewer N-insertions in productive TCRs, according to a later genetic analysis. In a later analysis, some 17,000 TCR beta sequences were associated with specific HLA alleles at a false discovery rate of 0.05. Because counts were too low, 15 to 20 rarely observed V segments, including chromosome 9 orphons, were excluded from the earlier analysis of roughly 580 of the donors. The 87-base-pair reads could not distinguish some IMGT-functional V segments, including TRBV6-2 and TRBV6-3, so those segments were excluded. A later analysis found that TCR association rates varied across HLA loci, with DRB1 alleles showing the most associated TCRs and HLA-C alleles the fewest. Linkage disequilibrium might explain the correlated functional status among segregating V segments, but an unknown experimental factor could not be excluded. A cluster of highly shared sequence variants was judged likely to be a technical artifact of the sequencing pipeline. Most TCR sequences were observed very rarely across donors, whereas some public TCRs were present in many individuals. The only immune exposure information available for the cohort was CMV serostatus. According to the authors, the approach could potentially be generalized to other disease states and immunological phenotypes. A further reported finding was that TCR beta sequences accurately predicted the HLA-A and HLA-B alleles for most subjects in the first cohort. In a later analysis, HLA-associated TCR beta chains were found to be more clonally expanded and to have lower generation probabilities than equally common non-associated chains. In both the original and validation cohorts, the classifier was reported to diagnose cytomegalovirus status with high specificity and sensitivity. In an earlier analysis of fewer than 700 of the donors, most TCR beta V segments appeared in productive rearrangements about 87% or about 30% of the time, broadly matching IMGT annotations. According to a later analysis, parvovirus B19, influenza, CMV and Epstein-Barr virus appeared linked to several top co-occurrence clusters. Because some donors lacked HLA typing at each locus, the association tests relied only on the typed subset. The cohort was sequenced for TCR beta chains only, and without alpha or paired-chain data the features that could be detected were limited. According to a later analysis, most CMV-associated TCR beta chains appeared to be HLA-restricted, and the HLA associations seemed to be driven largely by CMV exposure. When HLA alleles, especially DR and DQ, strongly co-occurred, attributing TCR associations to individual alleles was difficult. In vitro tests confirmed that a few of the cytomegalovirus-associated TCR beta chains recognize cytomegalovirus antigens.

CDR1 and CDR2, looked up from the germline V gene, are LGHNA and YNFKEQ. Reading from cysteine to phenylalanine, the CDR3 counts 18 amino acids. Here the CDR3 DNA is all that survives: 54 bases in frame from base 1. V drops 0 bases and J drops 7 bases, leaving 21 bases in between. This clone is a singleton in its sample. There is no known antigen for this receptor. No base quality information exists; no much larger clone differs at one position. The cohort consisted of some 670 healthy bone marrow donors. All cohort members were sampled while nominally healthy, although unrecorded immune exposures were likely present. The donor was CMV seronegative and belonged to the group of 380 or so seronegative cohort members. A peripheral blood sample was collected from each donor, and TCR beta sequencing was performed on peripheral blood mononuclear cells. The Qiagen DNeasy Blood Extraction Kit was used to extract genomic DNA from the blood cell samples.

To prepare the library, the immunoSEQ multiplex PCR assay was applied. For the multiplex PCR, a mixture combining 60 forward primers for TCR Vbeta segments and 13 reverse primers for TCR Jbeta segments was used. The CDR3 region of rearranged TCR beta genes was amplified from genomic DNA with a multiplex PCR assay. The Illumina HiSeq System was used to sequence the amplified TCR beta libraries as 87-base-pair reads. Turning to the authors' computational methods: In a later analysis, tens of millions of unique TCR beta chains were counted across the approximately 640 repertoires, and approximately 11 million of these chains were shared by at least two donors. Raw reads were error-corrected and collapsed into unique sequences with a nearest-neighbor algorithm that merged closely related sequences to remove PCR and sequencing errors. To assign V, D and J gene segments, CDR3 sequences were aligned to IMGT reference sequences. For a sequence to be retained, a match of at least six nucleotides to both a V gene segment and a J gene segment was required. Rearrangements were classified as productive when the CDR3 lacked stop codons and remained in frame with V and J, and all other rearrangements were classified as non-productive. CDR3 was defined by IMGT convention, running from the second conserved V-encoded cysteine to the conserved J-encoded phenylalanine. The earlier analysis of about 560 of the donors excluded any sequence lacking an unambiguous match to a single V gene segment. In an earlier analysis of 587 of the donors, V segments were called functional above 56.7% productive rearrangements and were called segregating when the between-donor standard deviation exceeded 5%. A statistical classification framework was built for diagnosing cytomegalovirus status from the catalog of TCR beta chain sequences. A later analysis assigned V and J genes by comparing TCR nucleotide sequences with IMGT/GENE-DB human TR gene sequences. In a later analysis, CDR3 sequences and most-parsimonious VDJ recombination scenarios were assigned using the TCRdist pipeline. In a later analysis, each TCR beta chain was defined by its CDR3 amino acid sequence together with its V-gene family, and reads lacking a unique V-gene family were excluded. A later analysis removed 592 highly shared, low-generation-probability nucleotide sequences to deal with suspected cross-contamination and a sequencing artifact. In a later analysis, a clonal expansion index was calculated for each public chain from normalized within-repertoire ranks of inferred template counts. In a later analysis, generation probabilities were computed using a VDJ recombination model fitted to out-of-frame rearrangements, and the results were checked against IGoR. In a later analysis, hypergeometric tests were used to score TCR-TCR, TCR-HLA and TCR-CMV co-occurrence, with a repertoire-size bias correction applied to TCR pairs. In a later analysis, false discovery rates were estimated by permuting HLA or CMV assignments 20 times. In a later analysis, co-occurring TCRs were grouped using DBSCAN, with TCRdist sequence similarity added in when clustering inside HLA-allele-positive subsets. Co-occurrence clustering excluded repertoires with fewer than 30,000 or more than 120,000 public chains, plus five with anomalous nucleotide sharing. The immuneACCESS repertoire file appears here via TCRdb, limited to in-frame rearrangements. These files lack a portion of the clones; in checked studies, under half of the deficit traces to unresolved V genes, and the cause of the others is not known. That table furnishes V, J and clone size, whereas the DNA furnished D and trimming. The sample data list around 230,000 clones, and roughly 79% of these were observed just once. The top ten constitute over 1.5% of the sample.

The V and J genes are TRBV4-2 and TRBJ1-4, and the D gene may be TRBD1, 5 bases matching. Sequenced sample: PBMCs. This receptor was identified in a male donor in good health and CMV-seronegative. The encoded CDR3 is CASSQDRPGRKPFEKLFF. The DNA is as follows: TGTGCCAGCAGCCAAGATCGTCCAGGGCGAAAGCCTTTTGAAAAACTGTTTTTT.